These 32 T cell receptor beta chains came from one sample sequenced in a study of OX40 agonist ivuxolimab in advanced cancers. Method: immunoSEQ multiplex PCR; TCRdb's copy keeps in-frame clones and lacks some. The sample records fewer than 90,000 clones, about nine tenths being singletons. The starting material was CD4+ or CD8+ T cells sorted from blood, obtained in a trial of the OX40 agonist ivuxolimab. The receptor source for this set is an adult with an advanced solid tumor such as melanoma, head and neck, liver or kidney cancer.

The V gene is TRBV5-6, the J gene TRBJ2-7; D may be TRBD1 or TRBD2 (5 bases each). The CDR3 sequence is 14 residues long. V dropped 1 base and J dropped 3 bases, with 11 bases sitting between them. From germline, CDR1 is SGHDT and CDR2 YYEEEE. CDR3 residues: CASSLRIGGYEQYF. CDR3 bases: TGTGCCAGCAGCTTGCGGATTGGGGGCTACGAGCAGTACTTC.

This chain connects TRBV6-6 to TRBJ2-7, with TRBD2 identical over 8 bases. V trimming: 6 bases; J trimming: 5 bases; junction bases outside the gene matches: 12. The CDR3 has 15 amino acids. Germline-derived CDR1 and CDR2 are MNHNY and SVGAGI (reference sequence). The CDR3: CASRLAGGAQNEQYF. The CDR3 nucleotides are TGTGCCAGCAGGCTTGCCGGGGGGGCGCAGAACGAGCAGTACTTC.

V usage is TRBV7-9 and J usage is TRBJ2-2; TRBD2 is a possible D gene (6 bases). Germline V gene lookup returns CDR1 SEHNR and CDR2 FQNEAQ (reference sequence). The V gene lost 8 bases and the J gene lost 5 bases, with 18 bases spanning the gap. The CDR3 covers 15 residues. As DNA, the CDR3 is TGTGCCAGCCCGTCCTCCGGGAGCGCAACCGGGGAGCTGTTTTTT. Translating it yields CASPSSGSATGELFF.

This chain joins TRBV5-1 and TRBJ1-4; a weak D match, TRBD1 (6 bases). This CDR3 region has 16 residues. Germline loops: CDR1 SGHRS, CDR2 YFSETQ. V lost 4 bases, J lost 4 bases, and 17 bases lay in between. CDR3 in amino acids: CASSVPSGEGNEKLFF. The CDR3 nucleotides are TGCGCCAGCAGCGTCCCTTCAGGGGAGGGTAATGAAAAACTGTTTTTT.

The genes are TRBV9 and TRBJ1-5; D gene unclear. Trimming removed 0 bases from V and 1 base from J, with 8 bases in between. The length of the CDR3 is 15 residues. Germline V gene data show CDR1 as SGDLS and CDR2 as YYNGEE. DNA for the CDR3: TGTGCCAGCAGCGTAGATGGGGTAAGCAATCAGCCCCAGCATTTT. This sequence encodes CASSVDGVSNQPQHF.

The chain uses TRBV30 and TRBJ2-3; TRBD1 agrees at 11 bases. The V gene end was trimmed by 1 base and the J gene end by 2 bases; junction bases not matched to a gene: 5. This CDR3 has 16 residues. CDR1 and CDR2 (germline): GTSNPN, SVGIG (reference sequence). The CDR3 region is CAWSAGTGGHTDTQYF. The CDR3 DNA is TGTGCCTGGAGTGCCGGGACAGGGGGACACACAGATACGCAGTATTTT. Combining the CDR3 with reference TRBV30 and TRBJ2-3 gives the whole variable domain SQTIHQWPATLVQPVGSPLSLECTVEGTSNPNLYWYRQAAGRGLQLLFYSVGIGQISSEVPQNLSASRPQDRQFILSSKKLLLSDSGFYLCAWSAGTGGHTDTQYFGPGTRLTVL.

The rearrangement joins TRBV9 to TRBJ2-3; weak D call: TRBD1 (6 bases). CDR3 length: 15 residues. The V and J ends lost 2 bases and 0 bases respectively, with 10 bases between them. Per germline, CDR1 SGDLS and CDR2 YYNGEE. The CDR3 here is CASSVGTQSTDTQYF. The CDR3 nucleotides are TGTGCCAGCAGCGTCGGGACACAAAGCACAGATACGCAGTATTTT.

In nucleotides, the CDR3 is TGTGCCAGCAGCAGCGTTACGGGACAGGGTTACGAGCAGTACTTC. Translating it yields CASSSVTGQGYEQYF. The chain is built from TRBV7-9 and TRBJ2-7, with 9 bases matching TRBD1. Germline V gene sequence: CDR1 SEHNR, CDR2 FQNEAQ (reference sequence). The length of the CDR3 is 15 residues. With 5 bases clipped from V and 4 bases from J, the junction kept 9 bases outside the gene matches.

The rearrangement uses TRBV10-2 and TRBJ1-5; D not certain. In germline, CDR1 is WSHSY, CDR2 SAAADI. The CDR3 totals 14 residues. Trimming pared 0 bases from V and 6 bases from J, leaving 9 bases between. The CDR3 DNA reads as TGCGCCAGCAGTGAGTCTGAACTTAGTCAGCCCCAGCATTTT. It translates to CASSESELSQPQHF.

The rearrangement joins TRBV19 to TRBJ1-2; 11 nucleotides line up with TRBD1. V was clipped by 1 base and J by 6 bases; unmatched bases: 4. Germline V gives CDR1 LNHDA, CDR2 SQIVND (reference sequence). This CDR3 spans 15 amino acids. The CDR3 sequence is CASSIGWTGGDGYTF. The CDR3 region has the DNA TGTGCCAGTAGTATAGGATGGACAGGGGGCGATGGCTACACCTTC. Variable domain in full (rest from reference TRBV19 and TRBJ1-2): DGGITQSPKYLFRKEGQNVTLSCEQNLNHDAMYWYRQDPGQGLRLIYYSQIVNDFQKGDIAEGYSVSREKKESFPLTVTSAQKNPTAFYLCASSIGWTGGDGYTFGSGTRLTVV.

In DNA, the CDR3 is TGTGCCAGCAGCTCGCCCGGGACTAGCGGGAGAGAGCAGTTCTTC. This codes for CASSSPGTSGREQFF. This chain connects TRBV7-2 to TRBJ2-1; 14 positions agree with TRBD2. V lost 4 bases, J lost 10 bases, and 6 bases stayed unmatched. The CDR3 has 15 residues. From germline, CDR1 is SGHTA and CDR2 FQGNSA.

The gene calls are TRBV6-1 and TRBJ1-1, with 8 bases identical to TRBD1. The CDR3 runs 14 residues. V gave up 5 bases and J gave up 7 bases; unmatched junction bases: 9. CDR1 MNHNS and CDR2 SASEGT come from the germline V gene. CDR3 residues: CASSPRGPIDEAFF. The CDR3 coding sequence is TGTGCCAGCAGTCCCAGGGGGCCCATAGATGAAGCTTTCTTT.

The CDR3 loop reads CASSRGDVGEQFF. CDR3 sequence (DNA): TGTGCCAGCAGCCGGGGGGACGTAGGGGAGCAGTTCTTC. V usage is TRBV5-4 and J usage is TRBJ2-1; 7 bases map to TRBD2. The J segment lost 10 bases and the V segment lost 4 bases, leaving 8 bases of the junction unmatched. Germline CDR1 SGHNT, CDR2 YYREEE (reference sequence). This CDR3 has 13 amino acids.

The J gene is TRBJ1-4, the V gene TRBV11-3; tentative D call: TRBD1 (6 bases). Germline-derived CDR1 and CDR2 are SGHNT and YENEEA. Trimming removed 6 bases from V and 9 bases from J, with 23 bases in between. The CDR3 contains 16 residues. The CDR3 bases are TGTGCCAGCAGTTCGCGTTGGACAGCGAGTGAACAAAAACTGTTTTTT. It encodes CASSSRWTASEQKLFF.

This rearrangement joins TRBV7-9 to TRBJ1-2; D remains unclear. The CDR3 runs 12 residues. From germline, CDR1 is SEHNR and CDR2 FQNEAQ (reference sequence). V was pared by 7 bases and J by 8 bases, with 14 bases between. Here the CDR3 reads CASTPESEGYTF. CDR3 nucleotides: TGTGCCAGCACCCCGGAGTCGGAGGGCTACACCTTC.

The count of this clone is one. The chain couples TRBV7-2 to TRBJ1-1, with TRBD1 matching over 9 bases. The CDR3 spans 15 residues. With V trimmed by 1 base and J by 5 bases, 5 bases remained unmatched. Germline CDR1 is SGHTA and CDR2 is FQGNSA. Written as DNA, the CDR3 is TGTGCCAGCAGCTTAGTGGGGACAGGGACTACTGAAGCTTTCTTT. Translated: CASSLVGTGTTEAFF.

V gene TRBV5-4 combines with J gene TRBJ1-3; perhaps TRBD1 as D (6 bases). Germline-derived CDR1 and CDR2 are SGHNT and YYREEE (reference sequence). V was trimmed by 4 bases and J by 0 bases, leaving 11 bases between them. CDR3 size: 15 residues. The CDR3 DNA sequence: TGTGCCAGCAGCCTACAGGGCGACTCTGGAAACACCATATATTTT. Translated, it gives CASSLQGDSGNTIYF.

This chain uses TRBV21-1 with TRBJ2-7; TRBD2 is the table's D call, not checked against the DNA. TRBV21-1 is a documented pseudogene. The CDR3 loop spans 18 amino acids. CDR3 sequence (DNA): TGTGCCAGCAGCAGGATCCCCCTCACTAGCGGGAGGCCCTACGAGCAGTACTTC. Amino acid sequence: CASSRIPLTSGRPYEQYF.

This clone came up a few times. The chain employs TRBV2 and TRBJ1-2, with TRBD1 matching 7 bases. CDR1 and CDR2 (germline): SNHLY, FYNNEI. With 6 bases clipped from V and 4 bases from J, the junction kept 5 bases outside the gene matches. The CDR3 extends over 13 amino acids. The CDR3 spells CASSAGQPYGYTF. In DNA form, the CDR3 reads TGTGCCAGCAGCGCGGGACAGCCCTATGGCTACACCTTC.

This chain connects TRBV25-1 to TRBJ1-2, with 10 bases lining up with TRBD1. V was pared by 5 bases and J by 4 bases, with 4 bases of the junction left unmatched. Germline CDR1 is MGHDK and CDR2 is SYGVNS. This CDR3 region has 14 residues. CDR3 sequence reads: CASSTTGGGYGYTF. In DNA, the CDR3 is TGTGCCAGCAGTACGACAGGGGGCGGCTATGGCTACACCTTC.

The chain links TRBV6-4 to TRBJ2-1; 14 nucleotides agree with TRBD2. Germline CDR1 and CDR2: MRHNA and SNTAGT. V lost 4 bases, J lost 6 bases, and 5 bases stayed unmatched. The CDR3 contains 16 residues. As DNA, the CDR3 is TGTGCCAGCAGTGGAGGGGGACTAGCGGGAGTCAATGAGCAGTTCTTC. It specifies CASSGGGLAGVNEQFF.

The V gene is TRBV6-4, the J gene TRBJ1-5, with a weak D call TRBD1 (6 bases). Germline values: CDR1 MRHNA, CDR2 SNTAGT. V dropped 2 bases and J dropped 0 bases, with 20 bases sitting between them. The CDR3 totals 19 residues. This CDR3 reads CASSDTWGQAVYSNQPQHF. CDR3 nucleotide sequence: TGTGCCAGCAGTGACACTTGGGGGCAAGCGGTTTATAGCAATCAGCCCCAGCATTTT.

V is TRBV6-6 and J is TRBJ2-7; possibly TRBD1 for D (6 bases). Germline CDR1 is MNHNY and CDR2 is SVGAGI (reference sequence). V shed 8 bases and J shed 1 base, with 15 bases lying between them. This CDR3 comprises 14 residues. The CDR3 region is CASSEQGFSYEQYF. As DNA, the CDR3 is TGTGCCAGCTCCGAACAGGGCTTTTCCTACGAGCAGTACTTC.

The genes are TRBV4-3 and TRBJ2-3, with 13 bases identical to TRBD2. The ends lost 0 bases at V and 0 bases at J; junction bases unmatched: 6. The CDR3 is 19 residues long. Germline V gene lookup returns CDR1 LGHNA and CDR2 YSLEER. In nucleotides, the CDR3 is TGCGCCAGCAGCCAAGAGATTTTGGGACTAGCGGGAAGCACAGATACGCAGTATTTT. It specifies CASSQEILGLAGSTDTQYF.

This sequence joins TRBV29-1 and TRBJ2-3, with 7 bases aligning to TRBD2. Germline V gene data show CDR1 as SQVTM and CDR2 as ANQGSEA. Unmatched junction bases numbered 7, after V lost 1 base and J lost 3 bases. This CDR3 contains 15 residues. CDR3 nucleotide sequence: TGCAGCGTTGAAGTGGCCGGGGGGAGGACAGATACGCAGTATTTT. Its protein is CSVEVAGGRTDTQYF.

This chain joins TRBV5-4 and TRBJ1-5; 9 bases are a match to TRBD1. This CDR3 has 14 amino acids. Trimming cost V 4 bases and J 2 bases; bases outside gene matches: 1. The germline CDR1 and CDR2 sequences are SGHNT and YYREEE (reference sequence). CDR3 in amino acids: CASSRTGGNQPQHF. CDR3 DNA sequence: TGTGCCAGCAGCAGGACAGGGGGCAATCAGCCCCAGCATTTT.

The chain links TRBV4-2 to TRBJ2-3; no definite D call. The length of the CDR3 is 17 residues. Germline loops: CDR1 LGHNA, CDR2 YNFKEQ. V shed 1 base and J shed 4 bases, with 18 bases lying between them. CDR3 protein: CASSQGLRVAGADTQYF. The DNA of the CDR3 is TGTGCCAGCAGCCAAGGGCTCCGGGTTGCTGGTGCAGATACGCAGTATTTT.

The genes are TRBV9 and TRBJ2-3, with 7 nucleotides matching TRBD2. The CDR3 spans 15 residues. Germline values: CDR1 SGDLS, CDR2 YYNGEE. V shed 0 bases and J 8 bases; nucleotides not matched to a gene: 9. The CDR3 DNA reads TGTGCCAGCAGCGTAGATCGTCAAGGGAGGGGTACGCAGTATTTT. This sequence encodes CASSVDRQGRGTQYF.

The chain couples TRBV9 to TRBJ2-7; TRBD1 agrees at 7 bases. CDR3 size: 16 residues. Germline CDR1 SGDLS, CDR2 YYNGEE. V was pared by 4 bases and J by 5 bases, with 15 bases of the junction left unmatched. In DNA form, the CDR3 reads TGTGCCAGCAGCCCCCGGCACAGGGGACCCATGGACGAGCAGTACTTC. It is translated as CASSPRHRGPMDEQYF.

The V call is TRBV5-4, the J call TRBJ2-1; 8 nucleotides line up with TRBD1. V lost 4 bases to trimming and J lost 8 bases; unmatched junction nucleotides: 5. The CDR3 consists of 13 residues. Germline assignment: CDR1 SGHNT and CDR2 YYREEE (reference sequence). The CDR3 DNA reads as TGTGCCAGCAGCCCACAGGGGGTTCATGAGCAGTTCTTC. Residues: CASSPQGVHEQFF.

This clone was observed a single time. This chain links TRBV7-6 with TRBJ2-6, with a weak D call TRBD2 (6 bases). Germline CDR1 SGHVS, CDR2 FNYEAQ. The CDR3 totals 17 residues. Trimming removed 1 base at V and 0 bases at J, with 10 bases between. CDR3 residues: CASSLVPGGSGANVLTF. CDR3 coding DNA: TGTGCCAGCAGCTTAGTACCCGGGGGCTCTGGGGCCAACGTCCTGACTTTC. The full variable domain, in which reference TRBV7-6 and TRBJ2-6 provide the parts outside the CDR3, is GAGVSQSPRYKVTKRGQDVALRCDPISGHVSLYWYRQALGQGPEFLTYFNYEAQQDKSGLPNDRFSAERPEGSISTLTIQRTEQRDSAMYRCASSLVPGGSGANVLTFGAGSRLTVL.

The CDR3 bases are TGTGCCAGTAGCAGGGACAGGAACACTGAAGCTTTCTTT. It is translated as CASSRDRNTEAFF. The gene calls are TRBV19 and TRBJ1-1; 7 bases agree with TRBD1. Germline CDR1 and CDR2: LNHDA and SQIVND (reference sequence). The CDR3 totals 13 residues. V lost 6 bases to trimming and J lost 1 base; unmatched junction nucleotides: 2.